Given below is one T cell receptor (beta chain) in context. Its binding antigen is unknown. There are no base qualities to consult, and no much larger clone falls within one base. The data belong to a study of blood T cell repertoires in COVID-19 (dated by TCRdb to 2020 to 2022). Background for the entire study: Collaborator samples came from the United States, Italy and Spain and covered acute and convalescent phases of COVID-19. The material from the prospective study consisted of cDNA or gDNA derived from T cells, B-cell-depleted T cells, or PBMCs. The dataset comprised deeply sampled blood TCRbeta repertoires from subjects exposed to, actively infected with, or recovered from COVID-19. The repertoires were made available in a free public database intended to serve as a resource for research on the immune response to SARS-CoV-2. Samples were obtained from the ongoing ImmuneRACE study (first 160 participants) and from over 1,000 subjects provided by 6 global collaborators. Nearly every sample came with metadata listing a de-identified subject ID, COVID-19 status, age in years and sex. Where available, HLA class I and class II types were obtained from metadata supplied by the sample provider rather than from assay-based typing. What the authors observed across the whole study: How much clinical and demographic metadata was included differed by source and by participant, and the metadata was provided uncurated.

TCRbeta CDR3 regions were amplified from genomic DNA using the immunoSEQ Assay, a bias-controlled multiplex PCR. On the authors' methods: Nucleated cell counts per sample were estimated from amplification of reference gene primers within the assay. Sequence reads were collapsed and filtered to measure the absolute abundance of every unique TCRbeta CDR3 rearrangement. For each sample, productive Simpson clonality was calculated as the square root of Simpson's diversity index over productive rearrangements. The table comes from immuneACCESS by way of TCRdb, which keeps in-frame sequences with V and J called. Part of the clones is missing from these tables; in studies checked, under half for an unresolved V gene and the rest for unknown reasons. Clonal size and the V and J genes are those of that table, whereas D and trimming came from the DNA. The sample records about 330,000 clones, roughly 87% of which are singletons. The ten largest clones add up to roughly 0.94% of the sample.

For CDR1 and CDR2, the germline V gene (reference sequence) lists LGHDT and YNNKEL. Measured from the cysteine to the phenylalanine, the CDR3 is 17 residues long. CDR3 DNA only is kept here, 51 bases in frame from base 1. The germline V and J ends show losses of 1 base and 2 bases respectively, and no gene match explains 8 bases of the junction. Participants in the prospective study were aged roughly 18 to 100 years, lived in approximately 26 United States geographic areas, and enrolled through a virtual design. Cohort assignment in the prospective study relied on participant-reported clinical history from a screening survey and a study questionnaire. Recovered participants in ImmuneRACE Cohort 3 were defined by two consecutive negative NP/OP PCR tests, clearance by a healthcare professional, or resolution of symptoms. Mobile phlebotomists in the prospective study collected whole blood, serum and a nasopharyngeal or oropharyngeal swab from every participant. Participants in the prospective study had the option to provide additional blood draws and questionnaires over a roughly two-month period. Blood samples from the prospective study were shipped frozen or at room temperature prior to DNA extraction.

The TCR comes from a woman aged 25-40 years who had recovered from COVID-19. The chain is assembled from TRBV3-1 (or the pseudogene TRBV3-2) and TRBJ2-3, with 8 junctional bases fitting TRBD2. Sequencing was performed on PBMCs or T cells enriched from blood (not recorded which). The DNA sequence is TGTGCCAGCAGCCAAGGTTTCCTAGCGGGCCCCACAGATACGCAGTATTTT. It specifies CASSQGFLAGPTDTQYF.